The 8 T cell receptor beta chains presented below share a single source sample, sequenced in a study of cytomegalovirus exposure and HLA in healthy donors. TCRdb keeps only in-frame clones here, not all; method: immunoSEQ multiplex PCR. The table includes 110,000 to 150,000 clones, 94% detected once. The source material was PBMCs. These receptor sequences come from a man between 18 and 35 years old in good health and CMV-seropositive.

The rearrangement joins TRBV28 to TRBJ2-1; 8 bases map to TRBD1. Per the germline V gene, CDR1 is MDHEN and CDR2 is SYDVKM. The CDR3 sequence is 18 residues long. Trimming cost V 0 bases and J 3 bases; bases outside gene matches: 10. The CDR3 protein is CASSLWKGARGHYNEQFF. In DNA, the CDR3 is TGTGCCAGCAGTTTATGGAAGGGGGCCAGGGGGCACTACAATGAGCAGTTCTTC.

The genes are TRBV7-8 and TRBJ2-1; the D is unclear. This CDR3 region has 13 residues. V lost 2 bases and J lost 11, with 13 bases in between. Germline V lookup: CDR1 SGHVS, CDR2 FQNEAQ. CDR3 protein: CASSLLRGVKQFF. The CDR3, as DNA: TGTGCCAGCAGCTTATTGCGCGGAGTGAAGCAGTTCTTC.

The rearrangement joins TRBV5-1 to TRBJ1-2; 7 bases align to TRBD1. V lost 4 bases, J lost 8 bases, and 14 bases stayed unmatched. The germline gives CDR1 SGHRS, CDR2 YFSETQ. The CDR3 runs to 15 residues. In DNA form, the CDR3 reads TGCGCCAGCAGCATCCTAGGGGGCGACGCGGGCGGCTACACCTTC. Its translation is CASSILGGDAGGYTF.

The rearrangement joins TRBV18 to TRBJ1-2, with no clear D. The CDR3 sequence is 17 residues long. Germline values: CDR1 KGHSH, CDR2 LQKENI. Trimming pared 4 bases from V and 4 bases from J, leaving 22 bases between. This CDR3 is CASSLVRGQEPIYGYTF. The CDR3 region has the DNA TGTGCCAGCTCACTGGTGCGAGGGCAGGAACCAATCTATGGCTACACCTTC.

The chain couples TRBV11-2 to TRBJ2-7, with TRBD2 identical over 7 bases. CDR1 and CDR2 from the germline V gene are SGHAT and FQNNGV. V was clipped by 5 bases and J by 2 bases; unmatched bases: 12. This CDR3 is built from 16 residues. Here the CDR3 reads CASSPPGVGGAYEQYF. CDR3 in DNA: TGTGCCAGCAGCCCTCCGGGCGTGGGAGGGGCCTACGAGCAGTACTTC.

V gene TRBV4-1 combines with J gene TRBJ2-5; 10 bases are a match to TRBD2. After removal of 2 bases from V and 4 bases from J, the junction contained 7 bases not matched to a gene. Per the germline V gene, CDR1 is MGHRA and CDR2 is YSYEKL. CDR3 length equals 16 residues. CDR3 region: CASSQRWASGRETQYF. The CDR3 DNA follows: TGCGCCAGCAGCCAAAGGTGGGCTAGCGGGAGAGAGACCCAGTACTTC.

This chain links TRBV19 with TRBJ1-2; 7 positions agree with TRBD1. The CDR3 is 17 residues long. The germline V gene has CDR1 LNHDA and CDR2 SQIVND (reference sequence). The ends lost 5 bases at V and 0 bases at J; junction bases unmatched: 12. CDR3 DNA: TGTGCCAGTAGTTTGGATCGGACACAGGGGACTAACTATGGCTACACCTTC. Translation gives CASSLDRTQGTNYGYTF.

The rearrangement uses TRBV7-9 and TRBJ2-5; D not certain. The CDR3 loop spans 13 amino acids. Germline V gene data show CDR1 as SEHNR and CDR2 as FQNEAQ (reference sequence). Trimming cost V 3 bases and J 5 bases, with 10 bases left between them. In DNA form, the CDR3 reads TGTGCCAGCAGCTTCCAGGATTTTGAGACCCAGTACTTC. This codes for CASSFQDFETQYF.